The sequence of this T cell receptor beta chain was determined in a study of naive and memory T cell subsets. Both TRBC1 and TRBC2 were covered by a beta constant-region primer of two equimolar oligonucleotides. Nested alpha and beta constant-region primers with the SP2 primer drove four PCR rounds on ligated cDNA. TCRdb redid the calling of the UMI-ligation and nested PCR reads with MiXCR, one entry per CDR3 protein. Of some 110,000 distinct CDR3 sequences in the sample, around 35% were seen once. This clonotype appeared many times. Trimming cost V 1 base and J 5 bases; bases outside gene matches: 1. From germline, CDR1 is SGHRS and CDR2 YFSETQ. The CDR3 extends over 13 amino acids.

The receptor was derived from a human donor in good health. Sample: central memory CD4+ T cells from blood. This rearrangement joins TRBV5-1 to TRBJ2-5; 8 positions agree with TRBD1. The DNA of the CDR3 is TGCGCCAGCAGCTTGAACAGGGGGGAGACCCAGTACTTC. Translation gives CASSLNRGETQYF.